This paragraph covers one T cell receptor (beta chain) sequence. The V gene end was trimmed by 3 bases and the J gene end by 4 bases; junction bases not matched to a gene: 2. This CDR3 has 14 amino acids. The data derive from a study of blood T cells in healthy people across ages. Peripheral blood samples of 9 to 10 milliliters were drawn from each donor. Isolation of PBMCs gave at least 6 million cells per sample. A second roughly 7 to 11 cycle PCR used barcoded and J-beta primers. All samples gave at least 2.5 million CDR3-containing paired-end reads. TCRdb processed the 5' RACE reads anew with MiXCR; each CDR3 protein has one entry. The sample has about 640,000 distinct CDR3 sequences; under 70% are singletons.

The specimen sequenced was blood. The rearrangement uses TRBV12-3 or TRBV12-4 and TRBJ1-2, with 10 bases matching TRBD1. The source is a man in his sixties in good health. CDR3 nucleotides: TGTGCCAGCAGTTTGGGGACAGGGGTCTATGGCTACACCTTC. It encodes CASSLGTGVYGYTF.